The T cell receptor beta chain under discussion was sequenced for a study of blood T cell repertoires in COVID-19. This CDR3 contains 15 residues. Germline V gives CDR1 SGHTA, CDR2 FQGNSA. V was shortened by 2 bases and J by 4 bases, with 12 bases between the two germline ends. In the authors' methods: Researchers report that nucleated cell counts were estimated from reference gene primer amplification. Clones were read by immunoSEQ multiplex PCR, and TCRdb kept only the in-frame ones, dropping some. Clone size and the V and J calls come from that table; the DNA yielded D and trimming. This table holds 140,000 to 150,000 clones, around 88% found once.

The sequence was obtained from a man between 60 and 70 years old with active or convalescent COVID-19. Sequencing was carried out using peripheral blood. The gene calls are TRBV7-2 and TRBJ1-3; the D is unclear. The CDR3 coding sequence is TGTGCCAGCAGCTTAAGCTGGACTGTCGGAAACACCATATATTTT. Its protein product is CASSLSWTVGNTIYF.